The next 27 T cell receptor beta chains were all read from a single sample in a study of T cells in Graves' hyperthyroidism and ophthalmopathy. The TCR beta CDR3 regions underwent amplification using RNA transcripts as the source. Researchers ran a first-round RT-PCR on the TCR CDR3 using the HTBI primer set. MiXCR was run by TCRdb on the multiplex PCR reads, yielding one entry per CDR3 protein. The table shows about half a million distinct CDR3 sequences, with approximately 25% occurring only once. The specimen sequenced was blood. These receptors all stem from a woman in her 30s with Graves' ophthalmopathy.

The chain has TRBV29-1 and TRBJ2-2, with D perhaps matching TRBD1 (6 bases). V gave up 5 bases and J gave up 4 bases, with 17 bases separating them. Germline V gives CDR1 SQVTM, CDR2 ANQGSEA. The CDR3 extends over 15 amino acids. CDR3 protein: CSVTSGQKGTGELFF. The CDR3 DNA reads TGCAGCGTTACCTCGGGACAAAAGGGCACCGGGGAGCTGTTTTTT.

The chain links TRBV7-2 to TRBJ1-2; D remains ambiguous. CDR1 is SGHTA and CDR2 is FQGNSA in the germline V gene. The CDR3 runs 14 residues. The ends were cut back, 10 bases at V and 8 bases at J, with 23 bases in the middle. The CDR3 nucleotides are TGTGCCACATTACCCACATGGAGTTACGAGGGCTACACCTTC. It codes for CATLPTWSYEGYTF.

This clonotype was recorded at least ten times. The chain uses TRBV25-1 and TRBJ2-7; the D is unclear. The CDR3 sequence is 14 residues long. Trimming shortened V by 4 bases and J by 3 bases, and 13 bases separated the two germline ends. Germline assignment: CDR1 MGHDK and CDR2 SYGVNS. Written as DNA, the CDR3 is TGTGCCAGCAGTGTATCTGGGGATTTCTACGAGCAGTACTTC. Its protein product is CASSVSGDFYEQYF.

This clonotype was recorded at least ten times. The chain links TRBV6-2 or TRBV6-3 to TRBJ1-1; TRBD1 might be the D (5 bases). Germline CDR1 and CDR2: MNHEY and SVGEGT. The CDR3 contains 14 residues. Trimming removed 7 bases from V and 6 bases from J, with 18 bases in between. Written as DNA, the CDR3 is TGTGCCAGCACCACACCCGGACGGGGCGCTGAAGCTTTCTTT. Translating it yields CASTTPGRGAEAFF.

This clonotype was seen many times. V is TRBV12-3 or TRBV12-4 and J is TRBJ2-2; 7 bases map to TRBD1. The CDR3 consists of 16 residues. V was pared by 4 bases and J by 4 bases, with 9 bases of the junction left unmatched. CDR3 residues: CASSSPGTVGTGELFF. CDR3 in DNA: TGTGCCAGCAGTTCTCCCGGGACAGTGGGCACCGGGGAGCTGTTTTTT.

In this sample, this clonotype turned up many times. V and J are TRBV6-1 and TRBJ1-5, with unresolved D. CDR3 size: 13 residues. V was shortened by 7 bases and J by 7 bases, with 14 bases between the two germline ends. Germline V gene sequence: CDR1 MNHNS, CDR2 SASEGT. CDR3 coding DNA: TGTGCCAGCACCTTGTCCCTGGAACAGCCCCAGCATTTT. Its protein product is CASTLSLEQPQHF.

This clonotype was counted ten times or more. The chain employs TRBV12-3 or TRBV12-4 and TRBJ2-7, with a possible D match to TRBD2 (6 bases). V was cut by 2 bases and J by 2 bases, with 10 bases left in between. CDR3 length: 14 amino acids. The CDR3 DNA reads TGTGCCAGCAGTTTAACCCCGGGGGCCTACGAGCAGTACTTC. This sequence encodes CASSLTPGAYEQYF.

This chain joins TRBV5-1 and TRBJ2-7; D assignment may be TRBD1 or TRBD2 (5 bases each). V was cut by 2 bases and J by 4 bases, with 16 bases left in between. The CDR3 has 15 amino acids. The germline V gene encodes CDR1 SGHRS and CDR2 YFSETQ. This chain's CDR3 is CASSFYPGAQYEQYF. As DNA, the CDR3 is TGCGCCAGCAGCTTCTACCCCGGGGCGCAATACGAGCAGTACTTC.

The table lists this clonotype with a few counts. The rearrangement links TRBV5-8 to TRBJ2-7; no reliable D call. Per the germline V gene, CDR1 is SGHTS and CDR2 is YDEGEE. CDR3 length equals 14 residues. Trimming removed 0 bases from V and 3 bases from J, with 10 bases in between. In DNA, the CDR3 is TGTGCCAGCAGCTTGGTCCCCCTGGTCTACGAGCAGTACTTC. It specifies CASSLVPLVYEQYF.

This clonotype was seen ten or more times. The gene calls are TRBV6-1 and TRBJ1-1, with TRBD1 as a possible D gene (6 bases). The CDR3 extends over 15 amino acids. Germline V gene lookup returns CDR1 MNHNS and CDR2 SASEGT. Trimming stripped 1 base from V and 1 base from J, with 10 bases between. The CDR3 loop reads CASSEGVGANTEAFF. CDR3 in DNA: TGTGCCAGCAGTGAAGGGGTGGGGGCGAACACTGAAGCTTTCTTT.

In regard to this clonotype: The junction departs from the called germline gene at one end, perhaps through a read error. The chain combines TRBV28 with TRBJ1-2; no clear D. The length of the CDR3 is 11 residues. Per germline, CDR1 MDHEN and CDR2 SYDVKM. CDR3 in DNA: TGTGCCAGCAGTACCGAAAAAAGGGCCGGCTTC. Translated, it gives CASSTEKRAGF.

This clonotype was picked up many times. The chain joins TRBV4-1 to TRBJ1-5; D not certain. Germline CDR1 MGHRA, CDR2 YSYEKL. This CDR3 has 15 amino acids. Trimming shortened V by 3 bases and J by 5 bases, and 14 bases separated the two germline ends. The CDR3 here is CASSHPDREDQPQHF. As DNA, the CDR3 is TGCGCCAGCAGCCACCCAGACCGGGAAGATCAGCCCCAGCATTTT.

This clonotype was seen repeatedly, ten times or more. Here the CDR3 reads CASSLAIRRTEGSYGYTF. CDR3 coding DNA: TGTGCCAGCAGCTTAGCCATTAGACGGACAGAGGGATCATATGGCTACACCTTC. V and J are TRBV7-8 and TRBJ1-2; D is perhaps TRBD1 (6 bases). Germline lookup yields CDR1 SGHVS and CDR2 FQNEAQ. The CDR3 has 18 amino acids. Trimming removed 0 bases from V and 5 bases from J, with 22 bases in between.

The table lists this clonotype with many counts. The J gene is TRBJ1-2, the V gene TRBV4-1; unclear D gene. Trimming removed 0 bases at V and 3 bases at J, with 11 bases between. In germline, CDR1 is MGHRA, CDR2 YSYEKL. The CDR3 extends over 15 amino acids. CDR3 in DNA: TGCGCCAGCAGCCAAGAACAAGGCCAGCACTATGGCTACACCTTC. Protein product: CASSQEQGQHYGYTF.

Ten or more counts support this clonotype. The V and J genes are TRBV6-2 or TRBV6-3 and TRBJ2-2; tentatively, D is TRBD2 (5 bases). This CDR3 comprises 15 residues. Per the germline V gene, CDR1 is MNHEY and CDR2 is SVGEGT. V was shortened by 2 bases and J by 4 bases, with 11 bases between the two germline ends. As DNA, the CDR3 is TGTGCCAGCAGTTACCTGATTCGGGGCACCGGGGAGCTGTTTTTT. Translation: CASSYLIRGTGELFF.

Ten or more counts support this clonotype. J is TRBJ2-7 and V is TRBV6-5; 7 bases are a match to TRBD1. The germline V gene has CDR1 MNHEY and CDR2 SVGAGI. The ends lost 6 bases at V and 5 bases at J; junction bases unmatched: 7. CDR3 length: 13 residues. CDR3: CASRRDREHEQYF. The CDR3 coding sequence is TGTGCCAGCAGACGTGACAGGGAACACGAGCAGTACTTC.

The chain carries TRBV7-2 and TRBJ2-5; 7 bases fit TRBD2. V trimming: 5 bases; J trimming: 7 bases; junction bases outside the gene matches: 10. Germline CDR1 is SGHTA and CDR2 is FQGNSA. The CDR3 length is 14 residues. CDR3 protein: CASSPRGVILTQYF. The CDR3 bases are TGTGCCAGCAGCCCCCGGGGGGTAATCCTGACCCAGTACTTC. The entire variable domain, with the rest obtained from reference TRBV7-2 and TRBJ2-5, is as follows: GAGVSQSPSNKVTEKGKDVELRCDPISGHTALYWYRQSLGQGLEFLIYFQGNSAPDKSGLPSDRFSAERTGGSVSTLTIQRTQQEDSAVYLCASSPRGVILTQYFGPGTRLLVL.

The sample holds many counts of this clonotype. CDR3 loop: CASSFQGLADTQYF. DNA of the CDR3: TGTGCCAGCAGTTTCCAGGGGTTGGCAGATACGCAGTATTTT. This chain uses TRBV28 with TRBJ2-3; TRBD1 is a possible D gene (6 bases). Germline loops: CDR1 MDHEN, CDR2 SYDVKM. V was cut by 3 bases and J by 4 bases, with 11 bases left in between. The CDR3 runs 14 residues.

This clonotype was recorded many times. The rearrangement joins TRBV5-1 to TRBJ2-7; TRBD2 is a possible D gene (7 bases). The CDR3 spans 15 residues. In germline, CDR1 is SGHRS, CDR2 YFSETQ. V was cut by 2 bases and J by 5 bases, with 17 bases left in between. The CDR3, as DNA: TGCGCCAGCAGCTTACTGGGGAGGGGGGACGACGAGCAGTACTTC. Translating it yields CASSLLGRGDDEQYF.

Comments on this clonotype: A much larger clone sits a single nucleotide away, making a read error possible. Without the conserved terminal phenylalanine or tryptophan, this CDR3 likely stems from a read error. The rearrangement links TRBV5-1 to TRBJ1-2; the D gene is possibly TRBD1 (5 bases). Germline V gives CDR1 SGHRS, CDR2 YFSETQ. The CDR3 is 14 residues long. The ends were cut back, 4 bases at V and 9 bases at J, with 19 bases in the middle. CDR3 region: CASSIAGTEFSYTY. The CDR3 coding sequence is TGCGCCAGCAGCATCGCCGGGACGGAGTTTAGCTACACCTAC.

This clonotype has a count of ten or more. The rearrangement uses TRBV2 and TRBJ2-7; 7 positions match TRBD1. V lost 6 bases and J lost 3; bases outside the gene matches: 5. CDR3 length: 13 amino acids. Germline lookup yields CDR1 SNHLY and CDR2 FYNNEI. This CDR3 is CASRGTAYYEQYF. DNA for the CDR3: TGTGCCAGCAGGGGGACAGCTTACTACGAGCAGTACTTC.

The J gene is TRBJ1-2, the V gene TRBV4-3, with a possible D match to TRBD1 (6 bases). The CDR3 covers 14 residues. Trimming pared 1 base from V and 6 bases from J, leaving 12 bases between. Per germline, CDR1 LGHNA and CDR2 YSLEER. Written as DNA, the CDR3 is TGCGCCAGCAGCCAAGTAGACAGGAGCCATGGCTACACCTTC. It codes for CASSQVDRSHGYTF.

This chain's CDR3 is CAWAPWRASGNTIYF. In nucleotides, the CDR3 is TGTGCCTGGGCCCCTTGGCGGGCCTCTGGAAACACCATATATTTT. The chain joins TRBV30 to TRBJ1-3; unclear D gene. Looked up from germline, CDR1 is GTSNPN and CDR2 is SVGIG (reference sequence). V shed 5 bases and J shed 0 bases, with 14 bases lying between them. The CDR3 has 15 amino acids.

This clonotype was seen repeatedly, ten times or more. V and J are TRBV19 and TRBJ2-5; 9 nucleotides match TRBD2. This CDR3 is built from 15 residues. The germline CDR1 and CDR2 sequences are LNHDA and SQIVND (reference sequence). V lost 5 bases to trimming and J lost 1 base; unmatched junction nucleotides: 5. The CDR3 protein is CASSFSGGIQETQYF. CDR3 DNA: TGTGCCAGTAGTTTCAGCGGGGGGATCCAAGAGACCCAGTACTTC.

This clonotype was recorded a few times. This rearrangement joins TRBV12-3 or TRBV12-4 to TRBJ2-5; tentatively, D is TRBD1 (7 bases). This CDR3 comprises 17 residues. V dropped 5 bases and J dropped 1 base, with 20 bases sitting between them. The CDR3 spells CASSLGAGQPPQETQYF. The DNA of the CDR3 is TGTGCCAGCAGTCTAGGGGCGGGACAGCCCCCCCAAGAGACCCAGTACTTC.

The chain uses TRBV2 and TRBJ1-5; D is unresolved. This CDR3 has 13 residues. Germline assignment: CDR1 SNHLY and CDR2 FYNNEI. V dropped 4 bases and J dropped 5 bases, with 9 bases sitting between them. The CDR3 nucleotides read TGTGCCAGCAGTGGGTGGGTCGATCAGCCCCAGCATTTT. Protein: CASSGWVDQPQHF.

This clonotype came up many times. The V and J genes are TRBV28 and TRBJ2-6, with 8 bases lining up with TRBD1. Germline V lookup: CDR1 MDHEN, CDR2 SYDVKM. CDR3 length equals 15 residues. With 5 bases clipped from V and 4 bases from J, the junction kept 4 bases outside the gene matches. In DNA, the CDR3 is TGTGCCAGCAGTACGACAGGGGCCGGGGCCAACGTCCTGACTTTC. It specifies CASSTTGAGANVLTF.